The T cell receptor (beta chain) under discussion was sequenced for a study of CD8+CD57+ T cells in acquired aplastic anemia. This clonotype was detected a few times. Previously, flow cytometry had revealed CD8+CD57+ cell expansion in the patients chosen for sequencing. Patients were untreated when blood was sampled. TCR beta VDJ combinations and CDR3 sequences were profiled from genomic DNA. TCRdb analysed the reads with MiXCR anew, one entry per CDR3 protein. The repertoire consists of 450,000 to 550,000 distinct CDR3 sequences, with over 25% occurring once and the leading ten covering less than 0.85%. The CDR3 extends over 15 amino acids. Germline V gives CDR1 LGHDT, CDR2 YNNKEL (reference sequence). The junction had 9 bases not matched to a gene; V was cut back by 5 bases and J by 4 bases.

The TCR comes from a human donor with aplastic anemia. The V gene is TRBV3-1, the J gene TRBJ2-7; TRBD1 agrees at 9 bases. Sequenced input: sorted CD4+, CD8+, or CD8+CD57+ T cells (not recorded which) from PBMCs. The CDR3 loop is CASSGGQGRKYEQYF. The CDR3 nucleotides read TGTGCCAGCAGCGGGGGACAGGGACGCAAGTACGAGCAGTACTTC.